Listed here are 29 T cell receptor beta chains from one sample, sequenced in a study of blood T cell repertoires in COVID-19 (dated by TCRdb to about 2020). The library was built by means of the immunoSEQ multiplex PCR assay. What TCRdb holds here is the immuneACCESS table cut down to in-frame rearrangements. Part of the clones is not present; checked against another copy, under half of the missing clones reflect an unresolved V gene, and the others are unexplained. The sample has roughly 150,000 clones on record, 83% of them singletons. The ten most abundant clones make up about 1.9% of the sample. What was sequenced was peripheral blood. Receptors were obtained from a woman older than 75 with acute or convalescent COVID-19.

The rearrangement joins TRBV6-5 to TRBJ2-7, with D perhaps matching TRBD2 (7 bases). Trimming left V 2 bases short and J 7 bases short, with 12 bases between. Germline CDR1 and CDR2: MNHEY and SVGAGI. The CDR3 consists of 13 residues. In DNA, the CDR3 is TGTGCCAGCAGTTACCTCGGGGGGCAGGAGCAGTACTTC. This gives the protein CASSYLGGQEQYF.

The DNA for the CDR3 is TGTGCCAGCTCACCAAGGGGACAGGGGGGCGACACTGAAGCTTTCTTT. Its translation is CASSPRGQGGDTEAFF. The genes are TRBV18 and TRBJ1-1, with 11 bases that match TRBD1. Germline loops: CDR1 KGHSH, CDR2 LQKENI. The ends lost 2 bases at V and 3 bases at J; junction bases unmatched: 5. The CDR3 is 16 residues long. The full variable domain, completed using reference TRBV18 and TRBJ1-1, is NAGVMQNPRHLVRRRGQEARLRCSPMKGHSHVYWYRQLPEEGLKFMVYLQKENIIDESGMPKERFSAEFPKEGPSILRIQQVVRGDSAAYFCASSPRGQGGDTEAFFGQGTRLTVV.

The chain joins TRBV30 to TRBJ2-2, with a tentative D call TRBD1 (5 bases). The CDR3 contains 13 residues. Deletions cut 1 base from V and 5 bases from J, with 8 bases between. The germline V gene encodes CDR1 GTSNPN and CDR2 SVGIG (reference sequence). The CDR3 loop reads CAWSEQATGELFF. CDR3 nucleotides: TGTGCCTGGAGTGAACAGGCAACCGGGGAGCTGTTTTTT.

The chain uses TRBV18 and TRBJ1-2; D ambiguous. The germline CDR1 and CDR2 sequences are KGHSH and LQKENI. This CDR3 spans 13 amino acids. The V end was cut by 4 bases, the J end by 5 bases, with 11 bases between. CDR3 sequence: CASSQALEYGYTF. The CDR3 coding sequence is TGTGCCAGCTCACAGGCACTAGAGTATGGCTACACCTTC.

V gene TRBV15 combines with J gene TRBJ2-6; D ambiguous. The CDR3 spans 17 residues. Looked up from germline, CDR1 is LNHNV and CDR2 is YYDKDF (reference sequence). Between the trimmed V and J ends, which lost 0 bases and 2 bases, there was a span of 11 bases. CDR3 DNA: TGTGCCACCAGCAGAGATATGAGAGAACCTGGGGCCAACGTCCTGACTTTC. This gives the protein CATSRDMREPGANVLTF.

The gene calls are TRBV7-2 and TRBJ2-2; TRBD2 aligns across 16 bases. The CDR3 is 18 residues long. Germline loops: CDR1 SGHTA, CDR2 FQGNSA. With V trimmed by 5 bases and J by 3 bases, 6 bases remained unmatched. CDR3 coding DNA: TGTGCCAGCAGCGGGGGGACTAGCGGGAGGGTTTACACCGGGGAGCTGTTTTTT. This sequence encodes CASSGGTSGRVYTGELFF. Full variable domain (outside the CDR3, taken from reference TRBV7-2 and TRBJ2-2): GAGVSQSPSNKVTEKGKDVELRCDPISGHTALYWYRQSLGQGLEFLIYFQGNSAPDKSGLPSDRFSAERTGGSVSTLTIQRTQQEDSAVYLCASSGGTSGRVYTGELFFGEGSRLTVL.

Comments on this clone: Other DNA sequences of this sample code for an identical CDR3. The V call is TRBV5-6, the J call TRBJ1-3; D is possibly TRBD1 (6 bases). Trimming took off 3 bases at V and 2 bases at J, with 9 bases between the two ends. CDR3 length: 14 residues. Germline lookup yields CDR1 SGHDT and CDR2 YYEEEE. CDR3: CASSSTGPGNTIYF. The CDR3 bases are TGTGCCAGCAGCTCTACAGGGCCTGGAAACACCATATATTTT.

The rearrangement uses TRBV2 and TRBJ1-1; perhaps TRBD1 as D (5 bases). The germline V gene encodes CDR1 SNHLY and CDR2 FYNNEI. This CDR3 region has 14 residues. V lost 3 bases to trimming and J lost 1 base, with 9 bases between them. Here the CDR3 DNA reads TGTGCCAGCAGTGAGATGGGGCAGAACACTGAAGCTTTCTTT. Protein sequence: CASSEMGQNTEAFF. Full variable domain (outside the CDR3, taken from reference TRBV2 and TRBJ1-1): EPEVTQTPSHQVTQMGQEVILRCVPISNHLYFYWYRQILGQKVEFLVSFYNNEISEKSEIFDDQFSVERPDGSNFTLKIRSTKLEDSAMYFCASSEMGQNTEAFFGQGTRLTVV.

This chain links TRBV5-3 with TRBJ1-5, with 7 bases that match TRBD1. TRBV5-3 is assigned to the ORF class and has an uncertain function. The junction had 3 bases not matched to a gene; V was cut back by 2 bases and J by 4 bases. The CDR3 sequence is 14 residues long. The CDR3 sequence: CARSFPGQNQPQHF. For the CDR3, the DNA is TGTGCCAGAAGCTTCCCGGGACAGAATCAGCCCCAGCATTTT.

The rearrangement links TRBV6-5 to TRBJ1-4; a possible D gene is TRBD1 (5 bases). CDR1 is MNHEY, CDR2 SVGAGI, per germline. The V end lost 7 bases, the J end lost 0 bases, and 9 bases lay between the germline ends. The CDR3 length is 14 residues. The DNA for the CDR3 is TGTGCCAGCACCGACAGCGCAACTAATGAAAAACTGTTTTTT. Amino acid sequence: CASTDSATNEKLFF.

This clone was seen only once. This chain uses TRBV2 with TRBJ2-3; 7 bases align to TRBD2. The CDR3 spans 15 residues. V gave up 6 bases and J gave up 0 bases; unmatched junction bases: 6. The germline CDR1 and CDR2 sequences are SNHLY and FYNNEI. DNA of the CDR3: TGTGCCAGCAGAGATCTAGCGGTTAGCACAGATACGCAGTATTTT. Translation: CASRDLAVSTDTQYF.

This chain joins TRBV4-2 and TRBJ2-3; 9 bases map to TRBD2. This CDR3 region has 17 residues. Per the germline V gene, CDR1 is LGHNA and CDR2 is YNFKEQ. V was clipped by 4 bases and J by 0 bases; unmatched bases: 8. CDR3 protein: CASSRGGGILSTDTQYF. The CDR3, as DNA: TGTGCCAGCAGCCGCGGGGGGGGCATCCTTAGCACAGATACGCAGTATTTT.

The chain is built from TRBV5-1 and TRBJ2-2; 9 bases line up with TRBD2. This CDR3 comprises 16 residues. Germline values: CDR1 SGHRS, CDR2 YFSETQ. Losses at the gene ends were 1 base for V and 1 base for J; bases not matched to a gene: 2. In DNA form, the CDR3 reads TGCGCCAGCAGCTTGCAAGCGGGGGGGAACACCGGGGAGCTGTTTTTT. Protein sequence: CASSLQAGGNTGELFF.

The V gene is TRBV19, the J gene TRBJ1-1, with 9 bases aligning to TRBD1. The CDR3 runs 14 residues. The ends lost 7 bases at V and 0 bases at J; junction bases unmatched: 3. Germline values: CDR1 LNHDA, CDR2 SQIVND (reference sequence). The CDR3 bases are TGTGCCAGTACCCGACAGGGGGTGAACACTGAAGCTTTCTTT. It codes for CASTRQGVNTEAFF. The complete variable domain, with remaining parts taken from reference TRBV19 and TRBJ1-1, reads DGGITQSPKYLFRKEGQNVTLSCEQNLNHDAMYWYRQDPGQGLRLIYYSQIVNDFQKGDIAEGYSVSREKKESFPLTVTSAQKNPTAFYLCASTRQGVNTEAFFGQGTRLTVV.

V and J are TRBV30 and TRBJ1-4; D unresolved. This CDR3 contains 13 residues. Germline-derived CDR1 and CDR2 are GTSNPN and SVGIG (reference sequence). V lost 4 bases, J lost 8 bases, and 14 bases lay in between. The CDR3 here is CAWTEGGAEKLFF. For the CDR3, the DNA is TGTGCCTGGACCGAGGGAGGAGCGGAAAAACTGTTTTTT.

The rearrangement uses TRBV7-2 and TRBJ2-3; 9 nucleotides agree with TRBD1. Germline loops: CDR1 SGHTA, CDR2 FQGNSA. Losses at the gene ends were 3 bases for V and 3 bases for J; bases not matched to a gene: 4. This CDR3 comprises 15 residues. CDR3 region: CASSLDRGVTDTQYF. CDR3 in DNA: TGTGCCAGCAGCTTGGACAGGGGCGTTACAGATACGCAGTATTTT.

This chain joins TRBV5-1 and TRBJ2-1; 9 positions match TRBD2. Per germline, CDR1 SGHRS and CDR2 YFSETQ. The CDR3 is 15 amino acids. V lost 6 bases to trimming and J lost 7 bases; unmatched junction nucleotides: 11. The CDR3 DNA reads as TGCGCCAGCACTCCTGATAGCGGGAGATATAATGAGCAGTTCTTC. It codes for CASTPDSGRYNEQFF.

V and J are TRBV28 and TRBJ2-1; the D gene is possibly TRBD1 (6 bases). The germline CDR1 and CDR2 sequences are MDHEN and SYDVKM. CDR3 length: 14 amino acids. Trimming removed 6 bases from V and 3 bases from J, with 12 bases in between. CDR3 coding DNA: TGTGCCAGCAGCTATCGGGACATCTACAATGAGCAGTTCTTC. Translating it yields CASSYRDIYNEQFF. The whole variable domain, remainder taken from reference TRBV28 and TRBJ2-1, is DVKVTQSSRYLVKRTGEKVFLECVQDMDHENMFWYRQDPGLGLRLIYFSYDVKMKEKGDIPEGYSVSREKKERFSLILESASTNQTSMYLCASSYRDIYNEQFFGPGTRLTVL.

A single count supports this clone. The V gene is TRBV4-1, the J gene TRBJ1-5; perhaps TRBD1 as D (6 bases). This CDR3 region has 13 residues. V lost 3 bases, J lost 8 bases, and 11 bases lay in between. Germline values: CDR1 MGHRA, CDR2 YSYEKL. For the CDR3, the DNA is TGCGCCAGCAGCCAGCTACAGGGAGAGCCCCAGCATTTT. This sequence encodes CASSQLQGEPQHF.

The chain joins TRBV11-2 to TRBJ2-3; no firm D call. Looked up from germline, CDR1 is SGHAT and CDR2 is FQNNGV. V gave up 5 bases and J gave up 2 bases, with 8 bases separating them. The CDR3 is 13 amino acids. CDR3 DNA sequence: TGTGCCAGCAGCCCGAGAGCCACAGATACGCAGTATTTT. Translated, it gives CASSPRATDTQYF.

The genes are TRBV6-5 and TRBJ2-7; D might be TRBD1 (6 bases). CDR1 and CDR2 (germline): MNHEY, SVGAGI. The CDR3 loop spans 13 amino acids. V was cut by 2 bases and J by 5 bases, with 10 bases left in between. CDR3 nucleotides: TGTGCCAGCAGTTACATACAGGGCCACGAGCAGTACTTC. It specifies CASSYIQGHEQYF.

The V and J genes are TRBV6-6 and TRBJ1-2, with D maybe TRBD1 (6 bases). V was shortened by 0 bases and J by 3 bases, with 11 bases between the two germline ends. Germline-derived CDR1 and CDR2 are MNHNY and SVGAGI (reference sequence). The CDR3 has 15 amino acids. This CDR3 is CASSYSRAGDYGYTF. Here the CDR3 DNA reads TGTGCCAGCAGTTACTCGAGGGCAGGGGACTATGGCTACACCTTC.

The chain is built from TRBV6-5 and TRBJ2-1; perhaps TRBD2 as D (6 bases). The V gene lost 0 bases and the J gene lost 1 base, with 7 bases spanning the gap. CDR3 size: 15 residues. Germline V CDR1 and CDR2: MNHEY, SVGAGI. The CDR3 sequence: CASSYSRGSYNEQFF. The CDR3 bases are TGTGCCAGCAGTTACTCGCGGGGTTCCTACAATGAGCAGTTCTTC.

This chain joins TRBV19 and TRBJ2-3; 10 bases line up with TRBD2. V dropped 5 bases and J dropped 5; count of bases not matched to a gene: 7. The CDR3 sequence is 15 residues long. The germline CDR1 and CDR2 sequences are LNHDA and SQIVND (reference sequence). The CDR3 bases are TGTGCCAGTAGTTTATTAGCGGGAGGAGTAGATACGCAGTATTTT. It specifies CASSLLAGGVDTQYF. Filled out from reference TRBV19 and TRBJ2-3, the complete variable domain reads DGGITQSPKYLFRKEGQNVTLSCEQNLNHDAMYWYRQDPGQGLRLIYYSQIVNDFQKGDIAEGYSVSREKKESFPLTVTSAQKNPTAFYLCASSLLAGGVDTQYFGPGTRLTVL.

As to this clone: Other DNA sequences within the sample encode an identical CDR3. This chain joins TRBV5-1 and TRBJ1-1; no reliable D call. CDR3 length equals 14 residues. V was trimmed by 0 bases and J by 4 bases, leaving 10 bases between them. Germline values: CDR1 SGHRS, CDR2 YFSETQ. For the CDR3, the DNA is TGCGCCAGCAGCTTGGACGGGGTGGGCACTGAAGCTTTCTTT. The encoded protein is CASSLDGVGTEAFF.

A few counts support this clone. This sequence joins TRBV15 and TRBJ1-2; 7 bases fit TRBD1. The germline CDR1 and CDR2 sequences are LNHNV and YYDKDF (reference sequence). The CDR3 contains 14 residues. Germline trimming cut 3 bases from V and 3 bases from J; bases unmatched to any gene: 4. DNA for the CDR3: TGTGCCACCAGCAGTGACGGGACAGACTATGGCTACACCTTC. It encodes CATSSDGTDYGYTF.

This chain uses TRBV9 with TRBJ2-3; D is unclear. The germline V and J ends were trimmed by 0 bases and 0 bases, with 11 bases remaining between them. The CDR3 extends over 16 amino acids. In germline, CDR1 is SGDLS, CDR2 YYNGEE. CDR3 residues: CASSVDADTSTDTQYF. CDR3 bases: TGTGCCAGCAGCGTAGACGCGGATACTAGCACAGATACGCAGTATTTT.

This chain connects TRBV7-8 to TRBJ2-4; 9 bases are shared with TRBD1. Germline trimming cut 5 bases from V and 8 bases from J; bases unmatched to any gene: 10. Per germline, CDR1 SGHVS and CDR2 FQNEAQ. The CDR3 is 15 residues long. DNA of the CDR3: TGTGCCAGCAGCGTCCCGGGACAGGGAAGGGACATTCAGTACTTC. Translation gives CASSVPGQGRDIQYF.

V usage is TRBV4-3 and J usage is TRBJ2-7, with a tentative D call TRBD1 (5 bases). V lost 0 bases and J lost 4, with 10 bases in between. Germline loops: CDR1 LGHNA, CDR2 YSLEER. The CDR3 is 14 residues long. CDR3 loop: CASSQDNRLYEQYF. CDR3 in DNA: TGCGCCAGCAGCCAAGATAACAGGTTATACGAGCAGTACTTC.